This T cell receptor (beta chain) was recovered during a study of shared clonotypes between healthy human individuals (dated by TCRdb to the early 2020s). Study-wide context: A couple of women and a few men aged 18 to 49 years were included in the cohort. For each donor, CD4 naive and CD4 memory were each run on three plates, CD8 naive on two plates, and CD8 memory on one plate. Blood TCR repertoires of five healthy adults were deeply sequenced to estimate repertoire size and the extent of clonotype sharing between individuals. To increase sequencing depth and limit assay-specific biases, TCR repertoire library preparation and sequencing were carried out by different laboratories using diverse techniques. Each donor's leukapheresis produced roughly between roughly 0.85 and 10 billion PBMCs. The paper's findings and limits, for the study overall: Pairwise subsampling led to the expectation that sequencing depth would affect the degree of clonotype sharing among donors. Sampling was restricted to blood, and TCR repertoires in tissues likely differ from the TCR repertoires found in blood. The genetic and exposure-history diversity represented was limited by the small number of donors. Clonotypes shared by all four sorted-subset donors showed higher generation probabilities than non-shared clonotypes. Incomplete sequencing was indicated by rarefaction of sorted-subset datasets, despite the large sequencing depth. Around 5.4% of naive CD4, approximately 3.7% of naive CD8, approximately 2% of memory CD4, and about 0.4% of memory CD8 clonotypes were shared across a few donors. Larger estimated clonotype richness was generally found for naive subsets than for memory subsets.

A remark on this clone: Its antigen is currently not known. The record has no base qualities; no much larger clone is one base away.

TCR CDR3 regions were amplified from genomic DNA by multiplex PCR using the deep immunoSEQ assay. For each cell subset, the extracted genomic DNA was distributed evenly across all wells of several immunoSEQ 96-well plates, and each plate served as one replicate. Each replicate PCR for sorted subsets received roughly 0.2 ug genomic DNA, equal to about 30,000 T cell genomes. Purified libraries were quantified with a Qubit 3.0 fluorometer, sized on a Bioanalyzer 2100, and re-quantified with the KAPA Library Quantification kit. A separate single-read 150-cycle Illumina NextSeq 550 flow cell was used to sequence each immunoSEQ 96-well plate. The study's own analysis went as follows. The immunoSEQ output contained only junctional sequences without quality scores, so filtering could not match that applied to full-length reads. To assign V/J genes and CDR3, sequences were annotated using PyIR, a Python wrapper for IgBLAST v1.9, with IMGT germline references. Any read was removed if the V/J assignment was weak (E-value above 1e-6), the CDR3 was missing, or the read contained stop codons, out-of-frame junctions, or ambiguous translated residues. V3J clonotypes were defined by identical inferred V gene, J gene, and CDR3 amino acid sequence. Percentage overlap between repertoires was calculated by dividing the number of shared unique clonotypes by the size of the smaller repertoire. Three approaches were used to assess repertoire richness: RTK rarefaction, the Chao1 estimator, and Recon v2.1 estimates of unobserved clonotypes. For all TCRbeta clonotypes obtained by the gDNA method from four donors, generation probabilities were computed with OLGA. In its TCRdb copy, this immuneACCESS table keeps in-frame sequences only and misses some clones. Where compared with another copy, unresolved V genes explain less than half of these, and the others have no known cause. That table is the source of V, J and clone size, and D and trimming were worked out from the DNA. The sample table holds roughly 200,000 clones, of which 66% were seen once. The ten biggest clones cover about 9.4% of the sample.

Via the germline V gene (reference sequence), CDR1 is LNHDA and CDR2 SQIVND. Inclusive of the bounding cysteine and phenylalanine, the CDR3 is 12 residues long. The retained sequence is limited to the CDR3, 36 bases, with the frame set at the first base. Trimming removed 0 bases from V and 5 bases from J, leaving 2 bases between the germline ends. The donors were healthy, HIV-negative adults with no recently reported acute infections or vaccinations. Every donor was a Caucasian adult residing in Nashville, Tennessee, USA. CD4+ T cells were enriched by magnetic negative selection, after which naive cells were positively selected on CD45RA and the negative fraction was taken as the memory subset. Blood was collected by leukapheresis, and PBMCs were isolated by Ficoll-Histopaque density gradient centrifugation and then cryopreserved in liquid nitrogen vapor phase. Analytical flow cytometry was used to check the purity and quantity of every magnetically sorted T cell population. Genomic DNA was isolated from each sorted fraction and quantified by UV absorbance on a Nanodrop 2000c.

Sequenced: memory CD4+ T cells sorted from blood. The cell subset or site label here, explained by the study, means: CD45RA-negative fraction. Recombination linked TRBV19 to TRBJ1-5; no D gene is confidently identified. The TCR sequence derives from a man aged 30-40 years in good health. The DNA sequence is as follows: TGTGCCAGTAGTATAGAAGATCAGCCCCAGCATTTT. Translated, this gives CASSIEDQPQHF.